This TCR beta chain comes out of a study of T-cell memory formation after mild COVID-19. Whole-study context: Largely donor-specific TCR clusters were found.

Whole-study findings and limits: Among CD4+ contracting clones, most were CM and EM, and CD8+ ones EMRA. Clones that contracted from day 15 to 85 were balanced CD4/CD8, while later expanders leaned CD4+.

Regarding this clonotype: What it recognizes is unknown.

TCRdb ran MiXCR on the 5' RACE reads and lists one entry per CDR3 protein. The sample shows almost 550,000 distinct CDR3 sequences, 20% of them seen only once. Trimming took 5 bases from V and 10 from J; bases not matched to a gene: 14. Germline CDR1 SGHTA, CDR2 FQGNSA. There are 17 residues in the CDR3. The sequencing sample was made of PBMCs or a T cell subset sorted from them (not recorded which). The rearrangement uses TRBV7-2 and TRBJ2-1; 13 bases line up with TRBD2. This TCR was recovered from an adult woman who had mild COVID-19 (a few samples of this study predate the infection). Cell type and time point are not known. Here the CDR3 reads CASSEKLAGGPLREQFF. The CDR3 DNA reads as TGTGCCAGCAGCGAAAAACTAGCGGGAGGGCCGTTGAGGGAGCAGTTCTTC.